Shown below are 23 T cell receptor beta chains from a single sample sequenced in a study of cytomegalovirus exposure and HLA in healthy donors. Primers: 60 Vbeta forward and 13 Jbeta reverse. Assay used: immunoSEQ multiplex PCR; TCRdb lists only in-frame clones, some missing. This repertoire comprises some 72,000 clones; its ten largest clones make up over 4.5%. Sequenced sample: PBMCs. These receptors were taken from a man aged 35-49 years in good health and CMV-seronegative.

The chain has TRBV19 and TRBJ2-5, with 11 bases lining up with TRBD1. Looked up from germline, CDR1 is LNHDA and CDR2 is SQIVND (reference sequence). The CDR3 has 14 residues. V dropped 7 bases and J dropped 5; count of bases not matched to a gene: 6. In DNA form, the CDR3 reads TGTGCCAGTAACCCGGACAGGGGGCGGGAGACCCAGTACTTC. It yields the protein CASNPDRGRETQYF.

The chain employs TRBV15 and TRBJ1-4, with 9 bases identical to TRBD1. Germline CDR1 and CDR2: LNHNV and YYDKDF (reference sequence). The CDR3 runs 17 residues. Germline trimming cut 0 bases from V and 7 bases from J; bases unmatched to any gene: 9. The CDR3 is CATSRELPGQGGEKLFF. The CDR3 DNA is TGTGCCACCAGCAGAGAACTACCGGGACAGGGTGGTGAAAAACTGTTTTTT.

This rearrangement joins TRBV6-1 to TRBJ1-4, with no clear D. The V end was cut by 3 bases, the J end by 12 bases, with 17 bases between. Germline V gene sequence: CDR1 MNHNS, CDR2 SASEGT. There are 14 residues in the CDR3. For the CDR3, the DNA is TGTGCCAGCAGTGAGATCCCCGGCTTGGAGGAACTGTTTTTT. This codes for CASSEIPGLEELFF.

The J gene is TRBJ1-5, the V gene TRBV6-1; 8 bases agree with TRBD1. CDR3 length: 14 residues. In germline, CDR1 is MNHNS, CDR2 SASEGT. Germline trimming cut 4 bases from V and 3 bases from J; bases unmatched to any gene: 2. The DNA of the CDR3 is TGTGCCAGCAGTGGGACAGGGTACAATCAGCCCCAGCATTTT. This encodes CASSGTGYNQPQHF.

The rearrangement links TRBV29-1 to TRBJ2-2, with no clear D. The CDR3 runs to 13 residues. V was cut by 6 bases and J by 7 bases, with 15 bases left in between. CDR1 and CDR2 from the germline V gene are SQVTM and ANQGSEA. DNA for the CDR3: TGCAGCGTCCGGCGCGGCGTGGTCGGGGAGCTGTTTTTT. Residues: CSVRRGVVGELFF.

The V call is TRBV4-3, the J call TRBJ1-2; a weak D match, TRBD1 (6 bases). Looked up from germline, CDR1 is LGHNA and CDR2 is YSLEER. Trimming cost V 2 bases and J 6 bases, with 10 bases left between them. The CDR3 extends over 13 amino acids. CDR3 sequence: CASSQSGVDGYTF. In nucleotides, the CDR3 is TGCGCCAGCAGCCAATCAGGGGTGGATGGCTACACCTTC.

The gene calls are TRBV19 and TRBJ2-5; 13 bases align to TRBD2. The J call may not be correct, given that the DNA end is closer to TRBJ2-7. The CDR3 totals 16 residues. CDR1 and CDR2 (germline): LNHDA, SQIVND (reference sequence). In DNA form, the CDR3 reads TGTGCCAGTAGTACTCGGACTAGCGGGGGATCCCACGAGCAGTACTTC. Its translation: CASSTRTSGGSHEQYF.

This chain joins TRBV29-1 and TRBJ1-1; D not resolved. V was pared by 4 bases and J by 2 bases, with 11 bases between. Germline loops: CDR1 SQVTM, CDR2 ANQGSEA. The CDR3 has 13 amino acids. The CDR3 region is CSVATLGNTEAFF. DNA for the CDR3: TGCAGCGTTGCCACGCTAGGCAACACTGAAGCTTTCTTT.

The V and J genes are TRBV7-8 and TRBJ2-7, with a weak D call TRBD2 (6 bases). V was pared by 1 base and J by 2 bases, with 15 bases between. Germline values: CDR1 SGHVS, CDR2 FQNEAQ. This CDR3 contains 16 residues. CDR3 sequence: CASSLGGVQITYEQYF. CDR3 nucleotide sequence: TGTGCCAGCAGCTTAGGGGGGGTCCAGATTACCTACGAGCAGTACTTC.

V gene TRBV7-2 combines with J gene TRBJ1-2; a possible D gene is TRBD1 (6 bases). V was cut by 5 bases and J by 8 bases, with 18 bases left in between. This CDR3 comprises 14 residues. The germline CDR1 and CDR2 sequences are SGHTA and FQGNSA. CDR3 region: CASSATGRQGGYTF. The CDR3, as DNA: TGTGCCAGCAGCGCCACAGGGCGCCAAGGGGGCTACACCTTC.

CDR3 nucleotides: TGTGCCAGCAGCTTATCCGGGACTAGCGGGGGAATCGGGGAGCTGTTTTTT. Encoded protein: CASSLSGTSGGIGELFF. The chain combines TRBV7-4 with TRBJ2-2; 14 bases line up with TRBD2. From germline, CDR1 is SGHVT and CDR2 SQSDAQ. V lost 2 bases to trimming and J lost 7 bases; unmatched junction nucleotides: 6. The CDR3 contains 17 residues.

The chain links TRBV5-6 to TRBJ1-2; maybe TRBD1 (6 bases). CDR3 length equals 14 residues. V was shortened by 4 bases and J by 0 bases, with 10 bases between the two germline ends. CDR1 is SGHDT, CDR2 YYEEEE, per germline. The CDR3 nucleotides read TGTGCCAGCAGCCAGGACAGAGCTAACTATGGCTACACCTTC. Its protein is CASSQDRANYGYTF.

The chain is built from TRBV28 and TRBJ2-5, with 11 bases matching TRBD1. From germline, CDR1 is MDHEN and CDR2 SYDVKM. V shed 6 bases and J 2 bases; nucleotides not matched to a gene: 5. This CDR3 region has 15 residues. This CDR3 is CASSIGQGAQETQYF. The CDR3, as DNA: TGTGCCAGCAGCATTGGACAGGGGGCGCAAGAGACCCAGTACTTC.

V usage is TRBV5-1 and J usage is TRBJ1-2; no clear D. The CDR3 extends over 14 amino acids. Germline CDR1 reads SGHRS; CDR2 reads YFSETQ. V was cut by 5 bases and J by 4 bases, with 15 bases left in between. The CDR3 loop is CASRPAGDGYGYTF. DNA of the CDR3: TGCGCCAGCAGACCGGCCGGGGATGGCTATGGCTACACCTTC.

The rearrangement joins TRBV27 to TRBJ2-4; 12 bases agree with TRBD2. The germline gives CDR1 MNHEY, CDR2 SMNVEV (reference sequence). V trimming: 5 bases; J trimming: 6 bases; junction bases outside the gene matches: 8. CDR3 length: 16 residues. CDR3 DNA sequence: TGTGCCAGCAGTGCACCAGGACTAGCGGGACCAAACATTCAGTACTTC. Encoded protein: CASSAPGLAGPNIQYF.

The chain links TRBV7-2 to TRBJ2-2, with 9 bases that match TRBD2. The V gene end was trimmed by 3 bases and the J gene end by 7 bases; junction bases not matched to a gene: 9. The CDR3 spans 16 residues. Germline V gene lookup returns CDR1 SGHTA and CDR2 FQGNSA. Here the CDR3 DNA reads TGTGCCAGCAGCTTGTTTCCCGGACTAGCGAGCGGGGAGCTGTTTTTT. This gives the protein CASSLFPGLASGELFF.

This chain connects TRBV27 to TRBJ2-5; TRBD2 might be the D (7 bases). V shed 3 bases and J shed 4 bases, with 12 bases lying between them. Germline V gives CDR1 MNHEY, CDR2 SMNVEV (reference sequence). The CDR3 has 14 amino acids. In DNA, the CDR3 is TGTGCCAGCAGTTTTTGGGGGGGCAGAGAGACCCAGTACTTC. This translates into CASSFWGGRETQYF.

The chain combines TRBV7-6 with TRBJ2-5; no definite D call. Looked up from germline, CDR1 is SGHVS and CDR2 is FNYEAQ. The CDR3 spans 14 residues. V lost 1 base and J lost 2, with 8 bases in between. CDR3 loop: CASSLVSLQETQYF. The CDR3 region has the DNA TGTGCCAGCAGCTTAGTGAGCCTACAAGAGACCCAGTACTTC.

The chain employs TRBV7-8 and TRBJ2-3; unclear D gene. V lost 0 bases, J lost 3 bases, and 10 bases lay in between. The CDR3 length is 15 residues. CDR1 is SGHVS and CDR2 is FQNEAQ in the germline V gene. The CDR3 sequence: CASSLARRFTDTQYF. In DNA, the CDR3 is TGTGCCAGCAGCTTAGCGAGGCGGTTTACAGATACGCAGTATTTT.

The chain has TRBV11-2 and TRBJ2-7; 8 nucleotides align to TRBD2. Trimming cost V 4 bases and J 6 bases; bases outside gene matches: 14. The CDR3 totals 16 residues. Germline V gene data show CDR1 as SGHAT and CDR2 as FQNNGV. The CDR3 spells CASSSDPGRGGSEQYF. The CDR3 nucleotides read TGTGCCAGCAGCTCGGACCCGGGACGCGGGGGGTCCGAGCAGTACTTC.

The chain links TRBV28 to TRBJ2-7, with D possibly matching TRBD1 (6 bases). In germline, CDR1 is MDHEN, CDR2 SYDVKM. This CDR3 region has 14 residues. V gave up 2 bases and J gave up 2 bases, with 10 bases separating them. The CDR3 is CASSLVQGTYEQYF. The DNA for the CDR3 is TGTGCCAGCAGTTTAGTCCAGGGGACCTACGAGCAGTACTTC.

CDR3 region: CAWRKGTGYTTEAFF. CDR3 DNA sequence: TGTGCCTGGAGGAAAGGGACAGGGTATACCACTGAAGCTTTCTTT. The V gene is TRBV30, the J gene TRBJ1-1; TRBD1 aligns across 9 bases. The V gene's germline CDR1 is GTSNPN and CDR2 SVGIG (reference sequence). Germline trimming cut 3 bases from V and 4 bases from J; bases unmatched to any gene: 9. The CDR3 is 15 residues long.

This chain uses TRBV7-8 with TRBJ1-5, with 7 bases fitting TRBD1. J gave up 9 bases and V 3 bases, and 14 bases lay outside the gene matches. Germline-derived CDR1 and CDR2 are SGHVS and FQNEAQ. This CDR3 spans 16 amino acids. The CDR3 DNA is TGTGCCAGCAGCTTGGACAGGAGGGGCCTTAGTTGGCCCCAGCATTTT. Encoded protein: CASSLDRRGLSWPQHF.